Each of the 21 T cell receptor beta chains below was sequenced from the same sample in a study of blood T cell repertoires in COVID-19. Measured with immunoSEQ multiplex PCR; TCRdb has only the in-frame clones, and not every one. The sample lists about 35,000 clones, roughly 78% occurring once. The sample was peripheral blood. The receptors here all came from an elderly man with active or convalescent COVID-19.

DNA of the CDR3: TGTGCCAGCAGTTTATCATTCCAAGAGACCCAGTACTTC. Its protein product is CASSLSFQETQYF. The chain has TRBV12-3 or TRBV12-4 and TRBJ2-5; D is ambiguous. V was cut by 2 bases and J by 1 base, with 5 bases left in between. The CDR3 is made up of 13 amino acids.

In this sample, this clone turned up a few times. The rearrangement joins TRBV5-1 to TRBJ2-3; no definite D call. Trimming cost V 0 bases and J 6 bases, with 14 bases left between them. There are 15 residues in the CDR3. Germline-derived CDR1 and CDR2 are SGHRS and YFSETQ. The CDR3 DNA reads as TGCGCCAGCAGCTTGGCCGCCGTCAACGCGGATACGCAGTATTTT. This codes for CASSLAAVNADTQYF.

The genes are TRBV6-5 and TRBJ1-2, with D uncertain. Trimming took 2 bases from V and 2 from J, leaving 12 bases between them. This CDR3 region has 15 residues. The germline gives CDR1 MNHEY, CDR2 SVGAGI. CDR3 sequence reads: CASSYASGRNYGYTF. The CDR3 nucleotides read TGTGCCAGCAGTTACGCGTCGGGAAGGAACTATGGCTACACCTTC.

The chain links TRBV7-8 to TRBJ2-7, with 11 nucleotides matching TRBD2. The germline V gene encodes CDR1 SGHVS and CDR2 FQNEAQ. Unmatched junction bases numbered 4, after V lost 1 base and J lost 2 bases. The CDR3 loop spans 16 amino acids. The CDR3 region is CASSLDRLAGTYEQYF. The CDR3 DNA sequence: TGTGCCAGCAGCTTAGATCGACTAGCGGGAACCTACGAGCAGTACTTC.

J is TRBJ2-1 and V is TRBV5-1, with D perhaps TRBD2 (5 bases). There are 13 residues in the CDR3. The germline V gene has CDR1 SGHRS and CDR2 YFSETQ. V dropped 6 bases and J dropped 6 bases, with 13 bases sitting between them. CDR3 DNA: TGCGCCAGCACGACCGGGGTGGGCAATGAGCAGTTCTTC. Translated, it gives CASTTGVGNEQFF.

The chain recombines TRBV11-1 with TRBJ2-1, with D possibly TRBD1 on 5 matching bases. Germline V gene lookup returns CDR1 SGHAT and CDR2 FQDESV (reference sequence). The length of the CDR3 is 15 residues. Trimming stripped 5 bases from V and 3 bases from J, with 14 bases between. CDR3 amino acids: CASSPSAGIYNEQFF. Written as DNA, the CDR3 is TGTGCCAGCAGCCCATCTGCAGGGATCTACAATGAGCAGTTCTTC.

The DNA of the CDR3 is TGTGCCAGCAGTTTACCTAGTAATACAGGGTCGGGCAATCAGCCCCAGCATTTT. It yields the protein CASSLPSNTGSGNQPQHF. The chain employs TRBV28 and TRBJ1-5, with a weak D call TRBD1 (6 bases). Germline CDR1 MDHEN, CDR2 SYDVKM. CDR3 size: 18 residues. Trimming left V 2 bases short and J 2 bases short, with 19 bases between.

The chain couples TRBV28 to TRBJ2-7; 9 nucleotides match TRBD1. Looked up from germline, CDR1 is MDHEN and CDR2 is SYDVKM. The CDR3 loop spans 14 amino acids. V dropped 3 bases and J dropped 5; count of bases not matched to a gene: 5. For the CDR3, the DNA is TGTGCCAGCAGTTTTTTCGGGACAGGGAACGAGCAGTACTTC. It specifies CASSFFGTGNEQYF.

The chain is built from TRBV5-1 and TRBJ2-4; 9 bases fit TRBD1. Trimming removed 1 base from V and 0 bases from J; junction bases left unmatched: 14. This CDR3 contains 20 residues. CDR1 SGHRS and CDR2 YFSETQ come from the germline V gene. The CDR3 DNA reads as TGCGCCAGCAGCTTGTCGACCGGGACAGGGACTTCCTTAGCCAAAAACATTCAGTACTTC. Protein product: CASSLSTGTGTSLAKNIQYF.

This clone has a handful of counts. The rearrangement joins TRBV10-3 to TRBJ2-1; no definite D call. Germline CDR1 reads ENHRY; CDR2 reads SYGVKD. The CDR3 extends over 16 amino acids. V dropped 3 bases and J dropped 0 bases, with 12 bases sitting between them. CDR3 amino acids: CAISEWSESSYNEQFF. The CDR3 nucleotides read TGTGCCATCAGTGAATGGAGCGAGAGCTCCTACAATGAGCAGTTCTTC.

The chain employs TRBV28 and TRBJ1-1; D is possibly TRBD1 (5 bases). This CDR3 region has 13 residues. V lost 6 bases and J lost 2, with 10 bases in between. Germline CDR1 MDHEN, CDR2 SYDVKM. CDR3 sequence: CASSSGHNTEAFF. The DNA for the CDR3 is TGTGCCAGCAGCTCTGGACACAACACTGAAGCTTTCTTT.

The chain has TRBV11-3 and TRBJ2-1; D is perhaps TRBD2 (6 bases). The CDR3 is 16 residues long. Germline CDR1 and CDR2: SGHNT and YENEEA. Trimming left V 4 bases short and J 0 bases short, with 13 bases between. The CDR3, as DNA: TGTGCCAGCAGCTCCAGAGGGAGGAGCTCCTACAATGAGCAGTTCTTC. Translating it yields CASSSRGRSSYNEQFF.

This clone was picked up one time. The chain couples TRBV10-3 to TRBJ1-3; D uncertain. The CDR3 covers 18 residues. Trimming cost V 0 bases and J 4 bases, with 19 bases left between them. CDR1 is ENHRY and CDR2 is SYGVKD in the germline V gene. In DNA, the CDR3 is TGTGCCATCAGTGAGTCGACTCCTGGCCAGCGGGAGGGAAACACCATATATTTT. It yields the protein CAISESTPGQREGNTIYF.

This clone was recorded at least ten times. CDR3 sequence reads: CASSLVGNEQFF. CDR3 sequence (DNA): TGTGCCAGTAGTCTAGTCGGCAATGAGCAGTTCTTC. The V and J genes are TRBV19 and TRBJ2-1, with D unresolved. Trimming cost V 5 bases and J 6 bases, with 8 bases left between them. The CDR3 sequence is 12 residues long. Looked up from germline, CDR1 is LNHDA and CDR2 is SQIVND (reference sequence).

This chain uses TRBV4-1 with TRBJ1-5; D uncertain. The CDR3 consists of 15 residues. Germline V lookup: CDR1 MGHRA, CDR2 YSYEKL. The ends were cut back, 7 bases at V and 7 bases at J, with 20 bases in the middle. CDR3 coding DNA: TGCGCCAGCAATCTTCACCGGGAGACAAACCAGCCCCAGCATTTT. Translating gives CASNLHRETNQPQHF.

The chain employs TRBV3-1 (or the pseudogene TRBV3-2) and TRBJ2-5; D is ambiguous. With 1 base removed from V and 4 bases from J, the gap between germline ends came to 4 bases. This CDR3 contains 12 residues. Germline loops: CDR1 LGHDT, CDR2 YNNKEL (reference sequence). The CDR3 region is CASSQGGETQYF. Here the CDR3 DNA reads TGTGCCAGCAGCCAAGGAGGAGAGACCCAGTACTTC.

This clone has just a few counts. The chain combines TRBV7-3 with TRBJ2-3; a possible D gene is TRBD2 (6 bases). CDR3 length: 15 residues. The V end lost 5 bases, the J end lost 6 bases, and 18 bases lay between the germline ends. CDR1 SGHTA and CDR2 FQGTGA come from the germline V gene. The CDR3 region has the DNA TGTGCCAGCAGCCGAGGGACTTTTTCGTTGGATACGCAGTATTTT. Translation gives CASSRGTFSLDTQYF.

The J gene is TRBJ2-1, the V gene TRBV7-9; 8 nucleotides agree with TRBD2. The germline V gene has CDR1 SEHNR and CDR2 FQNEAQ (reference sequence). The CDR3 loop spans 17 amino acids. V shed 5 bases, J shed 3 bases, and the junction held 12 bases outside the gene matches. For the CDR3, the DNA is TGTGCCAGCAGCCTGTCCCCAAGCGGGAGAGACTACAATGAGCAGTTCTTC. The encoded protein is CASSLSPSGRDYNEQFF.

This clone was seen more than once but under ten times. One end of the junction fails to match germline, which may point to a read error. The rearrangement links TRBV7-7 to TRBJ2-3; 7 bases align to TRBD1. Germline V lookup: CDR1 SSHAT, CDR2 FNYEAQ (reference sequence). This CDR3 has 15 amino acids. CDR3 nucleotide sequence: TGTGCTAGCAGCTCGGGGACAGATTACACAGATACGCAGTATTTT. Encoded protein: CASSSGTDYTDTQYF.

The chain combines TRBV6-4 with TRBJ1-3; 12 positions agree with TRBD1. Germline V lookup: CDR1 MRHNA, CDR2 SNTAGT. The V and J ends lost 4 bases and 0 bases, in that order; junction bases with no gene match: 4. This CDR3 has 17 amino acids. The chain's CDR3 is CASSARDRGLSGNTIYF. The CDR3, as DNA: TGTGCCAGCAGTGCCCGGGACAGGGGGCTCTCTGGAAACACCATATATTTT.

The gene calls are TRBV9 and TRBJ2-2; D possibly corresponds to TRBD2 (6 bases). The germline CDR1 and CDR2 sequences are SGDLS and YYNGEE. V was clipped by 0 bases and J by 5 bases, with 8 bases between them. The CDR3 sequence is 14 residues long. The CDR3 DNA reads as TGTGCCAGCAGCGTAGCTGGGACTACCGGGGAGCTGTTTTTT. Protein sequence: CASSVAGTTGELFF.